The 26 T cell receptor beta chains in this list originate from one sample, sequenced in a study of blood T cell repertoires in COVID-19. Profiling relied on immunoSEQ multiplex PCR, and the TCRdb table lists in-frame clones only, not all of them. The data contain around 200,000 clones, over 75% of them singletons. Input material: peripheral blood. These receptors originate from an elderly woman with active or convalescent COVID-19.

This chain joins TRBV6-6 and TRBJ2-7, with 7 bases lining up with TRBD2. Unmatched junction bases numbered 7, after V lost 6 bases and J lost 2 bases. The germline V gene encodes CDR1 MNHNY and CDR2 SVGAGI (reference sequence). This CDR3 is 14 amino acids long. Here the CDR3 DNA reads TGTGCCAGCAGGGGGGGGGACCCTCCCTACGAGCAGTACTTC. Protein sequence: CASRGGDPPYEQYF.

The chain couples TRBV5-4 to TRBJ2-5, with TRBD2 as a possible D gene (6 bases). CDR1 SGHNT and CDR2 YYREEE come from the germline V gene (reference sequence). The V and J ends lost 4 bases and 1 base respectively, with 14 bases between them. The CDR3 is 15 amino acids. Written as DNA, the CDR3 is TGTGCCAGCAGCCGAGACCAGGGACTCCAAGAGACCCAGTACTTC. As protein: CASSRDQGLQETQYF.

The V call is TRBV18, the J call TRBJ1-1, with D perhaps TRBD1 (6 bases). Trimming cost V 0 bases and J 3 bases, with 11 bases left between them. CDR1 and CDR2 from the germline V gene are KGHSH and LQKENI. The CDR3 has 15 amino acids. CDR3 DNA sequence: TGTGCCAGCTCACCACCTTCGACAGGTGACACTGAAGCTTTCTTT. It is translated as CASSPPSTGDTEAFF.

The gene calls are TRBV15 and TRBJ2-7; D uncertain. The CDR3 is 14 amino acids. CDR1 is LNHNV, CDR2 YYDKDF, per germline (reference sequence). V lost 1 base and J lost 0, with 7 bases in between. CDR3 loop: CATSRGGDSYEQYF. The CDR3 nucleotides read TGTGCCACCAGCAGAGGCGGAGACTCCTACGAGCAGTACTTC.

This clone was seen a few times. The chain combines TRBV15 with TRBJ1-1; the D is unclear. V lost 6 bases and J 6 bases, leaving 17 bases between the germline ends. The length of the CDR3 is 14 residues. Germline V gene data show CDR1 as LNHNV and CDR2 as YYDKDF (reference sequence). Here the CDR3 reads CATSLTLSNPEAFF. The CDR3 nucleotides are TGTGCCACCAGTCTAACACTTAGCAACCCTGAAGCTTTCTTT.

The chain employs TRBV5-6 and TRBJ1-1; D unresolved. Trimming cost V 0 bases and J 1 base, with 10 bases left between them. The CDR3 loop spans 15 amino acids. Germline CDR1 SGHDT, CDR2 YYEEEE. The chain's CDR3 is CASSLEPGGNTEAFF. CDR3 sequence (DNA): TGTGCCAGCAGCTTGGAACCGGGAGGGAACACTGAAGCTTTCTTT. The entire variable domain, with the rest obtained from reference TRBV5-6 and TRBJ1-1, is as follows: DAGVTQSPTHLIKTRGQQVTLRCSPKSGHDTVSWYQQALGQGPQFIFQYYEEEERQRGNFPDRFSGHQFPNYSSELNVNALLLGDSALYLCASSLEPGGNTEAFFGQGTRLTVV.

The chain is built from TRBV28 and TRBJ1-3; D not resolved. Germline V gene data show CDR1 as MDHEN and CDR2 as SYDVKM. Trimming removed 7 bases from V and 4 bases from J, with 5 bases in between. The CDR3 sequence is 11 residues long. CDR3: CASTQGNTIYF. The CDR3 DNA is TGTGCCAGCACCCAGGGAAACACCATATATTTT.

The table lists this clone with a few counts. CDR3 nucleotide sequence: TGCAGCGTTGTTTCTAGCTCTGGAAACACCATATATTTT. Amino acid sequence: CSVVSSSGNTIYF. This chain uses TRBV29-1 with TRBJ1-3; D call uncertain. V lost 4 bases, J lost 0 bases, and 7 bases lay in between. The CDR3 covers 13 residues. Germline V lookup: CDR1 SQVTM, CDR2 ANQGSEA.

V and J are TRBV5-4 and TRBJ2-1, with 8 nucleotides matching TRBD2. This CDR3 contains 15 residues. V shed 0 bases, J shed 8 bases, and the junction held 7 bases outside the gene matches. The germline V gene encodes CDR1 SGHNT and CDR2 YYREEE (reference sequence). In DNA, the CDR3 is TGTGCCAGCAGCTTGGCCGGGACTAGTTTTGATGAGCAGTTCTTC. It codes for CASSLAGTSFDEQFF.

Here the CDR3 DNA reads TGTGCCAGCAGCTCCGGCAACCTAGCCGGCAATGAGCAGTTCTTC. Protein: CASSSGNLAGNEQFF. V and J are TRBV7-9 and TRBJ2-1; D may be TRBD2 (5 bases). This CDR3 region has 15 residues. Trimming took 4 bases from V and 6 from J, leaving 16 bases between them. Germline V gene data show CDR1 as SEHNR and CDR2 as FQNEAQ (reference sequence).

The V gene is TRBV10-3, the J gene TRBJ2-2; 8 positions match TRBD1. The CDR3 runs to 18 residues. V trimming: 4 bases; J trimming: 0 bases; junction bases outside the gene matches: 10. Looked up from germline, CDR1 is ENHRY and CDR2 is SYGVKD. Written as DNA, the CDR3 is TGTGCCATCAGTGGCATAGACAGGGGAACCTCGAACACCGGGGAGCTGTTTTTT. Protein: CAISGIDRGTSNTGELFF.

The chain carries TRBV19 and TRBJ2-3; 7 bases match TRBD2. Trimming at V came to 3 bases and at J to 2 bases, leaving 5 bases not matched to a gene. The CDR3 extends over 15 amino acids. The germline CDR1 and CDR2 sequences are LNHDA and SQIVND (reference sequence). CDR3 sequence reads: CASSISGGNTDTQYF. The CDR3 DNA follows: TGTGCCAGTAGTATTTCGGGGGGAAACACAGATACGCAGTATTTT.

V usage is TRBV7-8 and J usage is TRBJ1-5, with D tentatively TRBD1 (5 bases). Germline CDR1 reads SGHVS; CDR2 reads FQNEAQ. This CDR3 is 16 amino acids long. Trimming shortened V by 4 bases and J by 2 bases, and 15 bases separated the two germline ends. The CDR3 sequence is CASSSGGGNGNQPQHF. The CDR3 nucleotides are TGTGCCAGCAGCTCTGGGGGGGGGAACGGCAATCAGCCCCAGCATTTT.

The chain links TRBV5-4 to TRBJ2-5; D unresolved. The CDR3 has 11 residues. From germline, CDR1 is SGHNT and CDR2 YYREEE (reference sequence). V was pared by 7 bases and J by 1 base, with 5 bases between. As DNA, the CDR3 is TGTGCCAGCGGCAGCCAAGAGACCCAGTACTTC. Amino acid sequence: CASGSQETQYF.

This clone came up many times. The chain combines TRBV12-3 or TRBV12-4 with TRBJ1-2; D uncertain. The CDR3 runs to 12 residues. Deletions cut 3 bases from V and 0 bases from J, with 2 bases between. The CDR3 reads CASSFSNYGYTF. DNA of the CDR3: TGTGCCAGCAGTTTCTCTAACTATGGCTACACCTTC.

DNA of the CDR3: TGCGCCAGCAGCTGGGGGGCCGGGACAGGGGGCGTCTGGTCCGCCTACGAGCAGTACTTC. As protein: CASSWGAGTGGVWSAYEQYF. J is TRBJ2-7 and V is TRBV5-1; 12 positions agree with TRBD1. After removal of 3 bases from V and 2 bases from J, the junction contained 18 bases not matched to a gene. This CDR3 has 20 residues. Germline assignment: CDR1 SGHRS and CDR2 YFSETQ.

The rearrangement joins TRBV7-2 to TRBJ2-2; tentatively, D is TRBD1 (5 bases). Germline CDR1 SGHTA, CDR2 FQGNSA. Between the trimmed V and J ends, which lost 6 bases and 1 base, there was a span of 9 bases. This CDR3 contains 14 residues. The CDR3 is CASRKDKNTGELFF. DNA for the CDR3: TGTGCCAGCAGGAAGGACAAGAACACCGGGGAGCTGTTTTTT.

CDR3 in DNA: TGCGCCAGCACCACCCCCCCTGGCGGGGGAAATACCGGGGAGCTGTTTTTT. Its translation: CASTTPPGGGNTGELFF. The chain has TRBV5-1 and TRBJ2-2, with 7 bases lining up with TRBD2. Germline CDR1 and CDR2: SGHRS and YFSETQ. J was trimmed by 5 bases and V by 6 bases; bases with no gene match: 16. This CDR3 comprises 17 residues.

This clone was detected only once. The rearrangement joins TRBV4-2 to TRBJ1-5, with a tentative D call TRBD1 (5 bases). CDR3 length equals 16 residues. Germline V gene lookup returns CDR1 LGHNA and CDR2 YNFKEQ. Trimming removed 0 bases at V and 6 bases at J, with 15 bases between. The CDR3 spells CASSQDPPGEGQPQHF. The CDR3 DNA is TGTGCCAGCAGCCAAGATCCCCCGGGGGAAGGTCAGCCCCAGCATTTT.

This clone was counted only a few times. The chain is built from TRBV27 and TRBJ1-2, with 8 bases aligning to TRBD1. CDR3 length: 14 residues. V shed 2 bases and J 5 bases; nucleotides not matched to a gene: 4. Germline CDR1 MNHEY, CDR2 SMNVEV (reference sequence). This chain's CDR3 is CASSLGQGGYGYTF. The CDR3 region has the DNA TGTGCCAGCAGTTTAGGACAGGGAGGGTATGGCTACACCTTC.

This clone is a singleton in its sample. The chain combines TRBV19 with TRBJ1-4; D gene unclear. V lost 6 bases, J lost 4 bases, and 15 bases lay in between. There are 15 residues in the CDR3. Germline CDR1 and CDR2: LNHDA and SQIVND (reference sequence). The CDR3 bases are TGTGCCAGTAGCCGTTCCGAGTCTGGTAATGAAAAACTGTTTTTT. This gives the protein CASSRSESGNEKLFF.

The genes are TRBV6-1 and TRBJ1-1; no clear D. There are 15 residues in the CDR3. V was shortened by 2 bases and J by 1 base, with 11 bases between the two germline ends. CDR1 MNHNS and CDR2 SASEGT come from the germline V gene. CDR3 DNA sequence: TGTGCCAGCAGTGAATTTGAGGGATCGAACACTGAAGCTTTCTTT. Its protein is CASSEFEGSNTEAFF.

The chain has TRBV6-2 or TRBV6-3 and TRBJ2-1; D not resolved. The CDR3 contains 12 residues. From germline, CDR1 is MNHEY and CDR2 SVGEGT. The V gene lost 5 bases and the J gene lost 10 bases, with 12 bases spanning the gap. This CDR3 is CASSLNYQEQFF. The CDR3 bases are TGTGCCAGCAGTCTTAATTACCAGGAGCAGTTCTTC.

The V and J genes are TRBV4-3 and TRBJ2-2; a weak D match, TRBD1 (6 bases). Germline V lookup: CDR1 LGHNA, CDR2 YSLEER. Trimming pared 2 bases from V and 7 bases from J, leaving 14 bases between. The CDR3 runs to 15 residues. The CDR3 nucleotides read TGCGCCAGCAGCCAACCTTACAGGGATAACGGGGAGCTGTTTTTT. This codes for CASSQPYRDNGELFF.

The chain carries TRBV10-3 and TRBJ2-1, with 12 bases lining up with TRBD2. The CDR3 has 18 amino acids. With V trimmed by 4 bases and J by 8 bases, 15 bases remained unmatched. Per the germline V gene, CDR1 is ENHRY and CDR2 is SYGVKD. Here the CDR3 reads CAISAGLAGGPLADEQFF. The CDR3, as DNA: TGTGCCATCAGTGCGGGGCTAGCGGGGGGGCCCCTCGCGGATGAGCAGTTCTTC.

CDR3 bases: TGTGCCAGCAGAAAAGCGGGGGCCAATGAGCAGTTCTTC. Translated: CASRKAGANEQFF. The V gene is TRBV5-8, the J gene TRBJ2-1; 8 positions agree with TRBD2. Germline lookup yields CDR1 SGHTS and CDR2 YDEGEE. V shed 5 bases and J 6 bases; nucleotides not matched to a gene: 4. CDR3 length: 13 residues.